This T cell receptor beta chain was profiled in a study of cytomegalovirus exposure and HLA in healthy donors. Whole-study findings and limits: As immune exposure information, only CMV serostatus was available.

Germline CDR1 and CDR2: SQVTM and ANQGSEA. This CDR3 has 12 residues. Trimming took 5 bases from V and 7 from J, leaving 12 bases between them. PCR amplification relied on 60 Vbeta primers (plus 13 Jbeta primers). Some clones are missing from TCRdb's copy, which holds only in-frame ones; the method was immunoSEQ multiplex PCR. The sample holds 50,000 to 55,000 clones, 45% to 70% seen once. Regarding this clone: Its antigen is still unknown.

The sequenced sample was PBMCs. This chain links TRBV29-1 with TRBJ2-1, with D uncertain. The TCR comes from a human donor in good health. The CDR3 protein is CSVSPSGNEQFF. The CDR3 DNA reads TGCAGCGTTTCCCCCTCGGGTAATGAGCAGTTCTTC.